Below, one T cell receptor beta chain is given with its context. Its antigen is not identified. Sequencing of TCR beta drew on CD8+ and CD4+ T cells from blood. The data were obtained in a study of CD8 T cells in Susac syndrome. On the study more broadly: There were Susac syndrome patients who were therapy-naive at blood draw, others on corticosteroids, and others on intravenous immunoglobulin alone.

Broader study findings: The peak of CD8+ clonal expansion in Susac was seen in TEMRA cells and active patients.

Germline-derived CDR1 and CDR2 are LNHNV and YYDKDF (reference sequence). Trimming stripped 0 bases from V and 6 bases from J, with 12 bases between. The CDR3 loop spans 14 amino acids. After extraction with the RNeasy kit, roughly 0.5 to 1 ug of the RNA was reverse transcribed using random hexamers. TCRdb re-analysed the immunoSEQ multiplex PCR reads in MiXCR, keeping a single row per CDR3 protein. Here the sample spans around 100,000 distinct CDR3 sequences, around 96% being singletons. The clonotype originates from a human donor with Susac syndrome. V usage is TRBV15 and J usage is TRBJ2-7; D is unclear. Sample: CD8+ T cells from PBMCs. CDR3 coding DNA: TGTGCCACCAGCAGAGATCGCAGCGCGCGCGAGCAGTACTTC. This sequence encodes CATSRDRSAREQYF.